This TCR beta chain was sequenced during a study of shared clonotypes between healthy human individuals. Findings of the study overall: Non-shared clonotypes had lower generation probabilities than those shared by all four donors.

The CDR3 covers 14 residues. Germline CDR1 is SQVTM and CDR2 is ANQGSEA. Trimming cost V 1 base and J 6 bases, with 16 bases left between them. Comment on this clone: The antigen remains undetermined.

Profiled with immunoSEQ multiplex PCR; TCRdb holds only in-frame clones, not every one. The repertoire holds some 2.1 million clones, with approximately 92% as singletons. CD45RO-negative, CCR7-selected cells formed the naive CD8 fraction, which excluded terminally differentiated effector memory CD45RA+ cells. The chain carries TRBV29-1 and TRBJ2-7, with D perhaps matching TRBD1 or TRBD2 (6 bases each). The material sequenced was naive CD8+ T cells from PBMCs. This clonotype originated in a man in his late teens or twenties in good health. Some clones in this sample may be carry-over from other donors' samples. CDR3 sequence: CSVEGGARDGEQYF. The CDR3, as DNA: TGCAGCGTTGAAGGGGGGGCTCGGGACGGCGAGCAGTACTTC.